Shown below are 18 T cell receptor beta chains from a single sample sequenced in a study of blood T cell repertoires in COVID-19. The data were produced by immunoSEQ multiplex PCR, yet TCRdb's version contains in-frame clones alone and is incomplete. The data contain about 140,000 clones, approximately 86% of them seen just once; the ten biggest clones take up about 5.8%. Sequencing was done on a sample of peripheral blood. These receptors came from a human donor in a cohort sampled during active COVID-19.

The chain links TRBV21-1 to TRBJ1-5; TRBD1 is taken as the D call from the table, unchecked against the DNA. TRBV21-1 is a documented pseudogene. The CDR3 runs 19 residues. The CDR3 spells CASSPSEGQGAPGGQPQHF. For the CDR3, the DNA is TGTGCCAGCAGCCCGTCAGAAGGACAGGGGGCCCCCGGGGGTCAGCCCCAGCATTTT.

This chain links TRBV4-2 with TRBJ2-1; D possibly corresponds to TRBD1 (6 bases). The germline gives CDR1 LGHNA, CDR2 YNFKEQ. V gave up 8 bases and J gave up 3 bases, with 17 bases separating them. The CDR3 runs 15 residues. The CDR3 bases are TGTGCCAGCGGAGCGGCAGGGGCCGTCTACAATGAGCAGTTCTTC. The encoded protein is CASGAAGAVYNEQFF.

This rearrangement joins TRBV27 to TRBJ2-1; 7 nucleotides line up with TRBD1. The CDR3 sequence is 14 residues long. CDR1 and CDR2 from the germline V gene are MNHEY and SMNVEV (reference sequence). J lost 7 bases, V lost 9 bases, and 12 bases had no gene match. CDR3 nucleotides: TGTGCCAGTTCCGACAGGGACCCCTTGAATGAGCAGTTCTTC. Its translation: CASSDRDPLNEQFF.

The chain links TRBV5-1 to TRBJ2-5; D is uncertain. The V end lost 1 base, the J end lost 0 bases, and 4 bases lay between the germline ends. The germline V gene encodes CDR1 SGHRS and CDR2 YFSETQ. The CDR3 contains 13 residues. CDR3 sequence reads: CASSLTNQETQYF. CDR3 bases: TGCGCCAGCAGCTTGACAAACCAAGAGACCCAGTACTTC. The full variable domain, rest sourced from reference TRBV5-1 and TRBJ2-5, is KAGVTQTPRYLIKTRGQQVTLSCSPISGHRSVSWYQQTPGQGLQFLFEYFSETQRNKGNFPGRFSGRQFSNSRSEMNVSTLELGDSALYLCASSLTNQETQYFGPGTRLLVL.

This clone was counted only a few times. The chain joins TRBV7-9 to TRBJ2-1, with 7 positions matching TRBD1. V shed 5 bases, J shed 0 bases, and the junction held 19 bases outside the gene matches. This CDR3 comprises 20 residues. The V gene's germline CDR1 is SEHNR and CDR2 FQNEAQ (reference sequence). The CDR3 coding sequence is TGTGCCAGCAGCACAACCGTCCGGGACAGAGATGTTAGCTCCTACAATGAGCAGTTCTTC. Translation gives CASSTTVRDRDVSSYNEQFF.

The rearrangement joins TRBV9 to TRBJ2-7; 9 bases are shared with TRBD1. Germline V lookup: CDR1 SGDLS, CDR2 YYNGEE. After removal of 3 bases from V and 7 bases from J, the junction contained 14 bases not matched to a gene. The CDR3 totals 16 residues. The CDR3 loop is CASSAGTGISYEEQYF. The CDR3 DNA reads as TGTGCCAGCAGCGCCGGGACAGGGATTTCCTACGAGGAGCAGTACTTC.

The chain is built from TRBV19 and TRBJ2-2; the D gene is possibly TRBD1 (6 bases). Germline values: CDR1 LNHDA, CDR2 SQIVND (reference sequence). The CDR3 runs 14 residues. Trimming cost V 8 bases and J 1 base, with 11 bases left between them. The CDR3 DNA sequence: TGTGCCAGTCGAAGACAGGTGAACACCGGGGAGCTGTTTTTT. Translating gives CASRRQVNTGELFF.

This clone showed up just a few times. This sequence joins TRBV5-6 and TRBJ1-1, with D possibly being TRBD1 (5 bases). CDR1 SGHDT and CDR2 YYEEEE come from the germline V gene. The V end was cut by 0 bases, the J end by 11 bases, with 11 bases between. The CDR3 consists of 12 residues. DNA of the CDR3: TGTGCCAGCAGCTTGGGCAGGGTAGGCGCTTTCTTT. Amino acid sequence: CASSLGRVGAFF.

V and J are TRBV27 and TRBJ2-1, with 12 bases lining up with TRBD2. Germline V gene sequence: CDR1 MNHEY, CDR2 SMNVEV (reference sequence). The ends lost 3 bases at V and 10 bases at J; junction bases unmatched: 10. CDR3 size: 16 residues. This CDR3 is CASSFSGLAGYEEQFF. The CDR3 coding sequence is TGTGCCAGCAGTTTCTCCGGACTAGCGGGATATGAGGAGCAGTTCTTC.

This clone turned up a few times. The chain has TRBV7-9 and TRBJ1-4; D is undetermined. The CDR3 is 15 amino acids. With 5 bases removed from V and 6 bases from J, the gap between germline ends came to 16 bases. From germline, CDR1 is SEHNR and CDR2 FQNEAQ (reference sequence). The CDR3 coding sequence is TGTGCCAGCAGCCCGAGGCGGATAGTAGATGAAAAACTGTTTTTT. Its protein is CASSPRRIVDEKLFF.

In DNA, the CDR3 is TGTGCCAGCAAATCACAGATAGTCCAAGAGACCCAGTACTTC. It codes for CASKSQIVQETQYF. The chain employs TRBV2 and TRBJ2-5; D remains ambiguous. The germline gives CDR1 SNHLY, CDR2 FYNNEI. The CDR3 has 14 amino acids. The V end lost 7 bases, the J end lost 1 base, and 13 bases lay between the germline ends.

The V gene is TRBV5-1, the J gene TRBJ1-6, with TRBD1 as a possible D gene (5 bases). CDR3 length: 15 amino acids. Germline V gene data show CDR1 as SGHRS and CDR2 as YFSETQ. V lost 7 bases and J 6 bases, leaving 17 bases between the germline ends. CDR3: CASSELGLSNSPLHF. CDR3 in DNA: TGCGCCAGCTCCGAGCTGGGACTCTCTAATTCACCCCTCCACTTT. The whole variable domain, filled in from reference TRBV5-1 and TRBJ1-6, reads KAGVTQTPRYLIKTRGQQVTLSCSPISGHRSVSWYQQTPGQGLQFLFEYFSETQRNKGNFPGRFSGRQFSNSRSEMNVSTLELGDSALYLCASSELGLSNSPLHFGNGTRLTVT.

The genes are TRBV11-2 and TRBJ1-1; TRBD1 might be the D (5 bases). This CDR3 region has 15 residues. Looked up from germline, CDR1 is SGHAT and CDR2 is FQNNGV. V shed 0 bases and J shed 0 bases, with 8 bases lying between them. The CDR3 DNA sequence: TGTGCCAGCAGCTTAGAGGGGCCCATGAACACTGAAGCTTTCTTT. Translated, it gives CASSLEGPMNTEAFF. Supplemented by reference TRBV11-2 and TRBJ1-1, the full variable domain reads EAGVAQSPRYKIIEKRQSVAFWCNPISGHATLYWYQQILGQGPKLLIQFQNNGVVDDSQLPKDRFSAERLKGVDSTLKIQPAKLEDSAVYLCASSLEGPMNTEAFFGQGTRLTVV.

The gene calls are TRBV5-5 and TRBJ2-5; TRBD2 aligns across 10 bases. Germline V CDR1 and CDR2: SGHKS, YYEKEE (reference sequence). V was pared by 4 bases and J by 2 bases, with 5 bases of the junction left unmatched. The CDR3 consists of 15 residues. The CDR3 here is CASSLGLAEQETQYF. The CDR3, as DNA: TGTGCCAGCAGCCTAGGACTAGCGGAACAAGAGACCCAGTACTTC.

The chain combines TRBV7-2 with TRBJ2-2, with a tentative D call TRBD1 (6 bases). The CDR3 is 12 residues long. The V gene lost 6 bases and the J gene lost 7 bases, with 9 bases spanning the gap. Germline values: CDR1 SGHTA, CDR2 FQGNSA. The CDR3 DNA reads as TGTGCCAGCAGGAGGGGGTTCGGGGAGCTGTTTTTT. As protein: CASRRGFGELFF.

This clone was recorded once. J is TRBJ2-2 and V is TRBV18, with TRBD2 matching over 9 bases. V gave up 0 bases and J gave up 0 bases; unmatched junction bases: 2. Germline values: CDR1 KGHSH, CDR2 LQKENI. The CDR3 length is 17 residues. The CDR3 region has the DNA TGTGCCAGCTCACCACCGGCGGGGGGGCCGAACACCGGGGAGCTGTTTTTT. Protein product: CASSPPAGGPNTGELFF. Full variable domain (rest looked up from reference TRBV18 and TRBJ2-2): NAGVMQNPRHLVRRRGQEARLRCSPMKGHSHVYWYRQLPEEGLKFMVYLQKENIIDESGMPKERFSAEFPKEGPSILRIQQVVRGDSAAYFCASSPPAGGPNTGELFFGEGSRLTVL.

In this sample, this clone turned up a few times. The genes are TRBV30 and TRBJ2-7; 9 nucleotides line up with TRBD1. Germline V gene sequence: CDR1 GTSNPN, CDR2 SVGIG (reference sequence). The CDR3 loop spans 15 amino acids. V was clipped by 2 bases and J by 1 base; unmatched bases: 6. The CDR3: CAWSTGQGFSYEQYF. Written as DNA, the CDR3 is TGTGCCTGGAGTACTGGACAGGGGTTTTCCTACGAGCAGTACTTC.

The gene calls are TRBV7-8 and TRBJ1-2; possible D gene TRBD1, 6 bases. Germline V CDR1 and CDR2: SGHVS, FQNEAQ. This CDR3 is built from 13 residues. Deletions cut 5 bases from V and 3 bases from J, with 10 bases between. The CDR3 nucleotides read TGTGCCAGCAGCCCAGGGGCGGACTATGGCTACACCTTC. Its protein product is CASSPGADYGYTF.